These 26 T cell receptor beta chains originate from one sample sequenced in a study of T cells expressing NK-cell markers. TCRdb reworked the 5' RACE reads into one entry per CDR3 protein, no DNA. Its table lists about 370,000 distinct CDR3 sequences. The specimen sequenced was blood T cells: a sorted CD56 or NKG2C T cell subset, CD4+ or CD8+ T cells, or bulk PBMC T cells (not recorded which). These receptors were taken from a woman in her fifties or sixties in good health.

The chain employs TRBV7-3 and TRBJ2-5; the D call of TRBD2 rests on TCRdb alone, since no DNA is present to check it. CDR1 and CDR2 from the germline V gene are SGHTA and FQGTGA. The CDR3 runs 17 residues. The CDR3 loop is CASSLNGLAADQETQYF.

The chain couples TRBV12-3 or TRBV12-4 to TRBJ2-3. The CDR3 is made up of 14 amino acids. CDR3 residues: CASSPSAGTDTQYF.

The CDR3: CATSDTTGKNTGELFF. The V gene is TRBV24-1, the J gene TRBJ2-2; TCRdb picks TRBD1, but there is no DNA to check that call. The germline gives CDR1 KGHDR, CDR2 SFDVKD. The length of the CDR3 is 16 residues.

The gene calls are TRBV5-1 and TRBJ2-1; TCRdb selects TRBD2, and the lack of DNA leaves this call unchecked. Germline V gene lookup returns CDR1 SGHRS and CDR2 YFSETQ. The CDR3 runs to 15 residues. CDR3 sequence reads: CASRDSGRGYNEQFF.

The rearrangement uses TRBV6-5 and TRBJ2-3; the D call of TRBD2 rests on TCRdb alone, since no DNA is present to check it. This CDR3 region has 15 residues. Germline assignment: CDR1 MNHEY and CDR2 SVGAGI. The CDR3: CASSYVLAGEGTQYF.

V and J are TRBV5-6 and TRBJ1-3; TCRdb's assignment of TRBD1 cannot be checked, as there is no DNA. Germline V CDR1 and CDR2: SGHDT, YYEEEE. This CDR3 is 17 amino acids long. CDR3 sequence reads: CASSLLAERGPGNTIYF.

The chain's CDR3 is CASSYSVRGGNTIYF. The chain couples TRBV6-2 or TRBV6-3 to TRBJ1-3. The V gene's germline CDR1 is MNHEY and CDR2 SVGEGT. This CDR3 is 15 amino acids long.

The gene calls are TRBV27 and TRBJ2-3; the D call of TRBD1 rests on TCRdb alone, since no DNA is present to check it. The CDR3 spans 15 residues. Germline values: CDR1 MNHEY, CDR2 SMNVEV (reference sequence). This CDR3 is CASTPGDHTTDTQYF.

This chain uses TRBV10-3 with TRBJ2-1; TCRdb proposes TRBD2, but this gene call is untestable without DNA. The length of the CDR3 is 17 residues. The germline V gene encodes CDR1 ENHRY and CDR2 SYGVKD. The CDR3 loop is CAISEPGGPEGDDVQFF.

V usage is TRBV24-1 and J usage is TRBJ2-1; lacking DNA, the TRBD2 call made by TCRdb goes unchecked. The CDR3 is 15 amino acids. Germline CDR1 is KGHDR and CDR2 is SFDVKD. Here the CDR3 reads CATSSNSGWGNEQFF.

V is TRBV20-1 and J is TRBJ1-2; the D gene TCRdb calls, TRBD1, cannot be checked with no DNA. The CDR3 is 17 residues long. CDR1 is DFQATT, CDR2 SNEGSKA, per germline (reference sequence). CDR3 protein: CSARTAWTDKANYGYTF.

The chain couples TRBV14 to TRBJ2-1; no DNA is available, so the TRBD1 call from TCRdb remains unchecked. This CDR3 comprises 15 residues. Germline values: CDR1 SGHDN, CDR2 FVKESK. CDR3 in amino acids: CASSQVQGALNEQFF.

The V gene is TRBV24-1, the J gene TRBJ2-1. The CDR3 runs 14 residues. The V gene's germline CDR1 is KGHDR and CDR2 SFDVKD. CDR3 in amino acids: CATSESRIVDEQFF.

CDR3 residues: CASTTGTSGSRLYF. The rearrangement links TRBV12-3 or TRBV12-4 to TRBJ2-7; TCRdb reports TRBD2, a call that lacks DNA to check it against. The CDR3 consists of 14 residues.

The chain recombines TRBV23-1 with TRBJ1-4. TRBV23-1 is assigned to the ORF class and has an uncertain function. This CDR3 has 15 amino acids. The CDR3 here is CASSSMDPTNEKLFF.

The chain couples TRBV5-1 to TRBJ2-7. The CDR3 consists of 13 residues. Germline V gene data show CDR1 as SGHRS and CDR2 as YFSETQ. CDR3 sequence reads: CASSPFFGYEQYF.

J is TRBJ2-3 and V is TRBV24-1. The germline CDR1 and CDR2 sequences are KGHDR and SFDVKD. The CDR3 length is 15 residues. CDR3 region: CATSDSGMLTDTQYF.

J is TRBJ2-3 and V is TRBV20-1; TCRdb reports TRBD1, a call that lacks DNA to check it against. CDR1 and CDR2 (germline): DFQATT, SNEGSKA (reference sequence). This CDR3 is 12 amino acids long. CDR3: CSAYKGGDTQYF.

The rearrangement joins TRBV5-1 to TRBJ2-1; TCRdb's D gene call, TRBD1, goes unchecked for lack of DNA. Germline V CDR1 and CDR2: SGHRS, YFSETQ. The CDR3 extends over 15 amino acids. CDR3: CASSSNRDMHNEQFF.

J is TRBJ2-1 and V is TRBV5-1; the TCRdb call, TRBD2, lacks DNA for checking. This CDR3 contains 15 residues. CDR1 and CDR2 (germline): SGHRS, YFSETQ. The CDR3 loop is CASSSSGRAANEQFF.

CDR3 loop: CSASPGTSGTDEQFF. The V call is TRBV20-1, the J call TRBJ2-1; the D gene TCRdb calls, TRBD2, cannot be checked with no DNA. CDR3 length equals 15 residues. Germline V gene lookup returns CDR1 DFQATT and CDR2 SNEGSKA (reference sequence).

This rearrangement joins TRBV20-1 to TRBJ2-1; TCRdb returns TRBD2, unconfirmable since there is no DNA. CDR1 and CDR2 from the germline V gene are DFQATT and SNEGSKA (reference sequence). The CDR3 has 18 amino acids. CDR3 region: CSARAWGLASSSYNEQFF.

CDR3 sequence: CASSYHPNPSGSYEQYF. This rearrangement joins TRBV6-5 to TRBJ2-7. The CDR3 has 17 residues. CDR1 is MNHEY and CDR2 is SVGAGI in the germline V gene.

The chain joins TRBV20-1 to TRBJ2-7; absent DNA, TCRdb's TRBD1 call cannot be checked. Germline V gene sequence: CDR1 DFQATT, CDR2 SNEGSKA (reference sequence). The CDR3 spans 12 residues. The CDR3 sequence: CSARDVALEQYF.

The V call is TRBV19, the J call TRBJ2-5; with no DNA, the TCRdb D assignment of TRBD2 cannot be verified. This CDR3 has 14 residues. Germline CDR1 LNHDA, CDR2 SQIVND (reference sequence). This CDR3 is CASSDSGQRETQYF.

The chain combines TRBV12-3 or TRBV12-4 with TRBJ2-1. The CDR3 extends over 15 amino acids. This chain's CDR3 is CASRNPEATYNEQFF.